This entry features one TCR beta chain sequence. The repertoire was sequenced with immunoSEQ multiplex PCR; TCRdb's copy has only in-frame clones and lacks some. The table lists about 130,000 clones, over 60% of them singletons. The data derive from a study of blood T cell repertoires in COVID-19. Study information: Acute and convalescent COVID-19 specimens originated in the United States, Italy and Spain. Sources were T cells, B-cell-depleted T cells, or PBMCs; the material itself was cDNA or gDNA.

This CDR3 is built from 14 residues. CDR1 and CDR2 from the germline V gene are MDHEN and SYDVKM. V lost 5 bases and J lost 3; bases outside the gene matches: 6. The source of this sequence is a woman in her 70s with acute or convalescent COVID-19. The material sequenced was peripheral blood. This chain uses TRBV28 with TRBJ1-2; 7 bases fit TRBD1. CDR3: CASSGQAEYYGYTF. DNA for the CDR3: TGTGCCAGCAGTGGACAGGCGGAATACTATGGCTACACCTTC.